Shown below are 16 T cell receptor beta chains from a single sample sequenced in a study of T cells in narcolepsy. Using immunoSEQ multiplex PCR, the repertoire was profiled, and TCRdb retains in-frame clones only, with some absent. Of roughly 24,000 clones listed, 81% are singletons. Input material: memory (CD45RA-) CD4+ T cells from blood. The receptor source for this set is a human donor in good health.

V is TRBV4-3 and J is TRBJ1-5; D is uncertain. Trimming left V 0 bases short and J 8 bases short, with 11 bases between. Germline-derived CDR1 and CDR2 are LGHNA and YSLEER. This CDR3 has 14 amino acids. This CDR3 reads CASSQDGRNEPQHF. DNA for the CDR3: TGCGCCAGCAGCCAAGACGGGAGAAACGAGCCCCAGCATTTT.

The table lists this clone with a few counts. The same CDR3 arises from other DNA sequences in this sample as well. The CDR3 protein is CASSQGWNTEAFF. CDR3 nucleotides: TGTGCCAGCAGCCAAGGCTGGAACACTGAAGCTTTCTTT. The chain recombines TRBV14 with TRBJ1-1; D remains unclear. Germline CDR1 SGHDN, CDR2 FVKESK. Between the trimmed V and J ends, which lost 1 base and 1 base, there was a span of 4 bases. This CDR3 has 13 amino acids.

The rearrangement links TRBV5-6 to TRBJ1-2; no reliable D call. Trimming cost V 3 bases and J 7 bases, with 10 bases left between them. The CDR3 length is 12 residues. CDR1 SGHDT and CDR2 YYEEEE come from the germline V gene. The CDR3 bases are TGTGCCAGCAGCTATACAGAAGGTGGCTACACCTTC. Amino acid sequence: CASSYTEGGYTF.

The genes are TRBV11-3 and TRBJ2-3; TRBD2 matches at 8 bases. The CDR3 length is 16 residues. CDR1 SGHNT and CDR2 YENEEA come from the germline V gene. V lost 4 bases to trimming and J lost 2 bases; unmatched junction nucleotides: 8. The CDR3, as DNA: TGTGCCAGCAGCTCCAGCGCGGGGGGTTTCACAGATACGCAGTATTTT. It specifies CASSSSAGGFTDTQYF. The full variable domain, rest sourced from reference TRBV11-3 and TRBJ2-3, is EAGVVQSPRYKIIEKKQPVAFWCNPISGHNTLYWYLQNLGQGPELLIRYENEEAVDDSQLPKDRFSAERLKGVDSTLKIQPAELGDSAVYLCASSSSAGGFTDTQYFGPGTRLTVL.

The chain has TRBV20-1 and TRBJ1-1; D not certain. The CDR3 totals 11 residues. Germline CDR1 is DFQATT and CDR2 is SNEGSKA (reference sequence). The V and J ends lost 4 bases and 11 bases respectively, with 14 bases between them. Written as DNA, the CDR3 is TGCAGTGCTACGGGGTGGTTGGGGGCTTTCTTT. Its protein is CSATGWLGAFF.

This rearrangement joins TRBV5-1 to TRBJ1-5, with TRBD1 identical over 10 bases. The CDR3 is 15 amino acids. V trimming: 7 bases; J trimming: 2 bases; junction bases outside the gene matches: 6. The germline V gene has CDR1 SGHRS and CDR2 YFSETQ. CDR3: CASAPGTGGNQPQHF. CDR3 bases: TGCGCCAGCGCCCCCGGGACAGGGGGCAATCAGCCCCAGCATTTT. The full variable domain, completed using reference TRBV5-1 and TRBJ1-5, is KAGVTQTPRYLIKTRGQQVTLSCSPISGHRSVSWYQQTPGQGLQFLFEYFSETQRNKGNFPGRFSGRQFSNSRSEMNVSTLELGDSALYLCASAPGTGGNQPQHFGDGTRLSIL.

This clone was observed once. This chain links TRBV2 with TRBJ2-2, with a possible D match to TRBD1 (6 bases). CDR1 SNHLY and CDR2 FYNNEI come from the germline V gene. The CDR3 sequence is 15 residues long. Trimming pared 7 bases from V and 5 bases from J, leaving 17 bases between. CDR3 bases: TGTGCCAGCACGCACAGGGCTGTTGGGACCGGGGAGCTGTTTTTT. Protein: CASTHRAVGTGELFF.

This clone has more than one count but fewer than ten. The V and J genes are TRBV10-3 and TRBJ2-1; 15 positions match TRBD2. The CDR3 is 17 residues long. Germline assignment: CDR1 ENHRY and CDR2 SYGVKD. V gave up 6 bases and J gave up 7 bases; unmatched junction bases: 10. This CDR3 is CAIRGLAGGTTGNEQFF. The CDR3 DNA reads TGTGCCATCAGGGGACTAGCGGGGGGCACTACCGGGAATGAGCAGTTCTTC.

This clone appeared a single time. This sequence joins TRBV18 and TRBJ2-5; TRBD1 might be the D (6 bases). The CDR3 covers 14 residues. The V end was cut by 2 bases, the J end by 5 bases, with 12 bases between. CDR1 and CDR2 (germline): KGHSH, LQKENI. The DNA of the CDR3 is TGTGCCAGCTCACCATATTCCCAGGGGGAGACCCAGTACTTC. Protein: CASSPYSQGETQYF. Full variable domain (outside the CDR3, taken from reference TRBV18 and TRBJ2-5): NAGVMQNPRHLVRRRGQEARLRCSPMKGHSHVYWYRQLPEEGLKFMVYLQKENIIDESGMPKERFSAEFPKEGPSILRIQQVVRGDSAAYFCASSPYSQGETQYFGPGTRLLVL.

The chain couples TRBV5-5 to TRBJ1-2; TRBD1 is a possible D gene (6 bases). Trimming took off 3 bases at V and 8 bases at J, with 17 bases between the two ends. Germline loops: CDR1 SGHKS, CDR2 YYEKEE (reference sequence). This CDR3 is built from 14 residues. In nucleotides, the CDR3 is TGTGCCAGCAGCTCCAAAACAGGGCTAGTCGGCTACACCTTC. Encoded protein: CASSSKTGLVGYTF.

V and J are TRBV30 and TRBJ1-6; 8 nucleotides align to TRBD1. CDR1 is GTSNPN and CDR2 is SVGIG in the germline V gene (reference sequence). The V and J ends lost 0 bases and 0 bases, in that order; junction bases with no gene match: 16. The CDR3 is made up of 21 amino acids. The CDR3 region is CAWSVERRGRQGRSYNSPLHF. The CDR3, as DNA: TGTGCCTGGAGTGTAGAGAGGAGGGGACGACAGGGGCGCTCCTATAATTCACCCCTCCACTTT.

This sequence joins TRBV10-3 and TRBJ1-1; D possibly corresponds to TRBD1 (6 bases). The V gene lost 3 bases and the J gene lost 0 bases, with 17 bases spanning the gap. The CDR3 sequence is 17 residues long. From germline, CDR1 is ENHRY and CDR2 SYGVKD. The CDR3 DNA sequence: TGTGCCATCAGTGATGGGGGGGCCCGTTACATGAACACTGAAGCTTTCTTT. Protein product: CAISDGGARYMNTEAFF.

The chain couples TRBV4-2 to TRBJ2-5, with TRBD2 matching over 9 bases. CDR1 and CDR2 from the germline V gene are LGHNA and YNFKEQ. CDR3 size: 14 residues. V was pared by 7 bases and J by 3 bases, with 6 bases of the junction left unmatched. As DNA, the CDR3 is TGTGCCAGCAACAGAGCGGGGGGTGAAGAGACCCAGTACTTC. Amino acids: CASNRAGGEETQYF.

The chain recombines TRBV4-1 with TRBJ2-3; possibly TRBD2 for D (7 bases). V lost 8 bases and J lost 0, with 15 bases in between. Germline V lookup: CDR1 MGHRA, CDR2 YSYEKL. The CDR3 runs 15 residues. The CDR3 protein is CASWSGGLSTDTQYF. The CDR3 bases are TGCGCCAGCTGGTCGGGGGGCCTAAGCACAGATACGCAGTATTTT.

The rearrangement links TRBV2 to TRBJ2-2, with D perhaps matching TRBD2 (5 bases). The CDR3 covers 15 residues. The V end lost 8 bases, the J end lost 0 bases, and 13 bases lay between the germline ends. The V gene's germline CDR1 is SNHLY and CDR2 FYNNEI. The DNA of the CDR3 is TGTGCCAGCCAGGAGGCACGTACGAACACCGGGGAGCTGTTTTTT. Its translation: CASQEARTNTGELFF. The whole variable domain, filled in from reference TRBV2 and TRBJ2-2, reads EPEVTQTPSHQVTQMGQEVILRCVPISNHLYFYWYRQILGQKVEFLVSFYNNEISEKSEIFDDQFSVERPDGSNFTLKIRSTKLEDSAMYFCASQEARTNTGELFFGEGSRLTVL.

The CDR3 reads CASSRTYLYNEQFF. The CDR3 coding sequence is TGTGCCAGCAGCCGAACGTACCTCTACAATGAGCAGTTCTTC. This chain connects TRBV27 to TRBJ2-1; D is unresolved. The CDR3 extends over 14 amino acids. V was clipped by 6 bases and J by 3 bases, with 12 bases between them. The germline V gene has CDR1 MNHEY and CDR2 SMNVEV (reference sequence).